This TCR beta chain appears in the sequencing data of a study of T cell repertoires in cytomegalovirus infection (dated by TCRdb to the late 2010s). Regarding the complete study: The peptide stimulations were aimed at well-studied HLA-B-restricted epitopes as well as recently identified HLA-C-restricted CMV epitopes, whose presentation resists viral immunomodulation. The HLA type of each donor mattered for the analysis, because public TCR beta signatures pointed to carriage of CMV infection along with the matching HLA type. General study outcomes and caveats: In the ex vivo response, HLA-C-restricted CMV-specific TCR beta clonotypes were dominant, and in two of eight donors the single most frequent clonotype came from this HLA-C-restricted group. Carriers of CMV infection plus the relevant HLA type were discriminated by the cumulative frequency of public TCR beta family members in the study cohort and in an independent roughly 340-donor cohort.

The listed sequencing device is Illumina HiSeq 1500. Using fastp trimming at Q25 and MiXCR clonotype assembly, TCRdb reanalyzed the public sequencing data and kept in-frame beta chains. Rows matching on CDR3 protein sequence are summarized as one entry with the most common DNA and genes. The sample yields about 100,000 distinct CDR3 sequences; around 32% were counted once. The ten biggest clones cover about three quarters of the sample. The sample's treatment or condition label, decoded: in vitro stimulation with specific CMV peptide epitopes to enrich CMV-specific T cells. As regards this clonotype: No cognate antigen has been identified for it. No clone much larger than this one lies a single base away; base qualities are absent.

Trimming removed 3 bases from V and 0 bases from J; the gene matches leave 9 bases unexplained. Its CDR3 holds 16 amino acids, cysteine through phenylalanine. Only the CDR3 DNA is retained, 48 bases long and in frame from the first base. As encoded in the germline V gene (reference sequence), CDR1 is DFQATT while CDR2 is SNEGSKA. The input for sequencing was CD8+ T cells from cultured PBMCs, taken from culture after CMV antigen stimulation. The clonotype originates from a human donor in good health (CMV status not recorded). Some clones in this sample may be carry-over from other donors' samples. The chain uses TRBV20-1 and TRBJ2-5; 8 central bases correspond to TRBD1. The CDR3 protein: CSASPTDRADQETQYF. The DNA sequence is TGCAGTGCTAGTCCGACGGACAGGGCCGACCAAGAGACCCAGTACTTC.